This T cell receptor beta chain stems from a study of T cells in Graves' hyperthyroidism and ophthalmopathy. Study outcomes and limitations: Peripheral blood also featured most of the thyroid clonotypes expanded above 0.001. Ophthalmopathy was model-predicted a median around 6.1 months pre-onset.

Authors of the study amplified TCR beta CDR3 regions from RNA transcripts. Primed by the HTBI set, a first-round RT-PCR was run on the TCR CDR3. TCRdb reanalysed the multiplex PCR reads using MiXCR and keeps one entry per CDR3 protein. The data contain about 660,000 distinct CDR3 sequences, less than 45% of them singletons. Exclusion of patients followed from uncontrolled infection, other autoimmune disease, pregnancy or lactation. The V segment lost 7 bases and the J segment 4 bases; nucleotides outside the gene matches: 7. Germline V gene sequence: CDR1 SNHLY, CDR2 FYNNEI. The CDR3 sequence is 15 residues long. Of note for this clonotype: Its target is not known.

The sequencing input was peripheral blood or thyroid tissue (not recorded which). This TCR was sampled from an adult man with Graves' disease, either hyperthyroidism or ophthalmopathy (not recorded which). The rearrangement links TRBV2 to TRBJ1-6; TRBD1 agrees at 7 bases. In nucleotides, the CDR3 is TGTGCCAGCATTGAGGGGGCAGGATATAATTCACCCCTCCACTTT. Translated, it gives CASIEGAGYNSPLHF.